This TCR beta chain was captured in a study of blood T cell repertoires in COVID-19. Across the study: COVID-19 samples, acute and convalescent, were from the United States, Italy and Spain. The cDNA or gDNA used as material had been derived from T cells, B-cell-depleted T cells, or PBMCs.

Cohort assignment relied on participant-reported clinical history. CDR1 and CDR2 from the germline V gene are GTSNPN and SVGIG (reference sequence). The length of the CDR3 is 15 residues. Trimming removed 0 bases from V and 2 bases from J, with 11 bases in between. The authors' processing: Nucleated cell number was recorded as an estimate derived from reference gene primer amplification. TCRdb keeps only in-frame clones here, not all; method: immunoSEQ multiplex PCR. V, J and clone size reflect that table, while D and trimming were determined from the DNA. The sample lists around 450,000 clones; around 90% were seen once.

Sequencing used PBMCs or T cells enriched from blood (not recorded which). The chain combines TRBV30 with TRBJ1-5, with TRBD1 as a possible D gene (6 bases). This TCR was sampled from a woman under 30 who had recovered from COVID-19. The CDR3 nucleotides read TGTGCCTGGAGTGTAATAGGGGGAGGCAATCAGCCCCAGCATTTT. Its translation is CAWSVIGGGNQPQHF. The whole variable domain, remainder taken from reference TRBV30 and TRBJ1-5, is SQTIHQWPATLVQPVGSPLSLECTVEGTSNPNLYWYRQAAGRGLQLLFYSVGIGQISSEVPQNLSASRPQDRQFILSSKKLLLSDSGFYLCAWSVIGGGNQPQHFGDGTRLSIL.